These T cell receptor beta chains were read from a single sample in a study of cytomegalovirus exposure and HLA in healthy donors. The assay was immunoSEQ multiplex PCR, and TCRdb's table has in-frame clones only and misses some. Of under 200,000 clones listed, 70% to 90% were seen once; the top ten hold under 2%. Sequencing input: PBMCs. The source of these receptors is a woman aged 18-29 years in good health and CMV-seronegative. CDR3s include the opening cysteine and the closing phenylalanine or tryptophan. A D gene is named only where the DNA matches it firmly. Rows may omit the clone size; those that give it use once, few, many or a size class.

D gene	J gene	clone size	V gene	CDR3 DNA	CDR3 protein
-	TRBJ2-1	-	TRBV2	TGTGCCAGCAGTGGAGAGGCGGAGCAGTTCTTC	CASSGEAEQFF
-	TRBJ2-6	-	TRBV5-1	TGCGCCAGTTCAATGACAGGCGTTAGTGGGGCCAACGTCCTGACTTTC	CASSMTGVSGANVLTF
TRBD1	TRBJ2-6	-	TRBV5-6	TGTGCCAGCAGCTGGGACAGGTTGGCCGGGGCCAACGTCCTGACTTTC	CASSWDRLAGANVLTF
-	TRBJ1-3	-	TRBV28	TGTGCCAGCAGTTTCGGCGGGGCGTGGGGAAACACCATATATTTT	CASSFGGAWGNTIYF
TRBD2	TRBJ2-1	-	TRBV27	TGTGCCAGCAGTTTGTGGAGCGGGATGGACAATGAGCAGTTCTTC	CASSLWSGMDNEQFF
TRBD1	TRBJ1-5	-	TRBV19	TGTGCCAGTAGTGTAACAGGGGGCTACGGCAATCAGCCCCAGCATTTT	CASSVTGGYGNQPQHF
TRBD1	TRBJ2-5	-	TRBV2	TGTGCCAGCAGTGCTCGGACAGGGGCCGAGACCCAGTACTTC	CASSARTGAETQYF
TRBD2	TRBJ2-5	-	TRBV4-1	TGCGCCAGCAGCCAAACACTAGCGGGGGGCCCGCAAGAGACCCAGTACTTC	CASSQTLAGGPQETQYF
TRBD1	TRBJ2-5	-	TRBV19	TGTGCCAGTAGTATAGTAGGGACAGCCAGGGAGACCCAGTACTTC	CASSIVGTARETQYF
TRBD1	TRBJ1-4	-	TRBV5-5	TGTGCCAGCAGCTACGGACAGGGTAATGAAAAACTGTTTTTT	CASSYGQGNEKLFF
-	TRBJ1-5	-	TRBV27	TGTGCCAGCAGTTTATTTTCCCCGGGCAATCAGCCCCAGCATTTT	CASSLFSPGNQPQHF
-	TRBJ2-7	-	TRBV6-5	TGTGCCAGCAGTTCTGTGGCTTTCTCCTACGAGCAGTACTTC	CASSSVAFSYEQYF
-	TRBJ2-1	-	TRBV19	TGTGCCAGTAGTATAGGAGGGAGGTCTTCCTCCTACAATGAGCAGTTCTTC	CASSIGGRSSSYNEQFF
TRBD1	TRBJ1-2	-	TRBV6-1	TGTGCCAGCAGTGAGGGACAGGGATACTATGGCTACACCTTC	CASSEGQGYYGYTF
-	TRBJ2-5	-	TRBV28	TGTGCCAGCAGTAAAGCAGGGCTATGGCAAGAGACCCAGTACTTC	CASSKAGLWQETQYF
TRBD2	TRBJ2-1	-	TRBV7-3	TGTGCCAGCAGCTCGCCTACTAGCGGGGGGGCCTCCTACAATGAGCAGTTCTTC	CASSSPTSGGASYNEQFF
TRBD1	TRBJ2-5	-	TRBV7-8	TGTGCCAGCAGCTATACAGGGGGCGCCGAGGAGACCCAGTACTTC	CASSYTGGAEETQYF
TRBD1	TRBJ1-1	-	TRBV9	TGTGCCAGCAGCGTAGATCAGGGACAGGGAAGAAAAGCTTTCTTT	CASSVDQGQGRKAFF
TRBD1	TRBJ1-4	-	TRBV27	TGTGCCAGCAGAGAGGGACAGGGTATGGGAAAACTGTTTTTT	CASREGQGMGKLFF
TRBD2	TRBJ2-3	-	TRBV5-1	TGCGCCAGCAGCTCAGAACCGGGACTAGCGGGAATTCAGCGGGCAGATACGCAGTATTTT	CASSSEPGLAGIQRADTQYF
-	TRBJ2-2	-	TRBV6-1	TGTGCCAGCAGTGGACAGAACACCGGGGAGCTGTTTTTT	CASSGQNTGELFF
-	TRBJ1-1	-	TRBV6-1	TGTGCCAGCAGTGAAGCCCCGGAGGGAAGCACTGAAGCTTTCTTT	CASSEAPEGSTEAFF
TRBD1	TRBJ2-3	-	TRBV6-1	TGTGCCAGCAGTAAGGACAGGGTCACAGATACGCAGTATTTT	CASSKDRVTDTQYF
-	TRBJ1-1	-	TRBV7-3	TGTGCCAGCAGTCGCGTCAGGGGTCCCAACACTGAAGCTTTCTTT	CASSRVRGPNTEAFF
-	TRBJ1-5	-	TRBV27	TGTGCCAGCAGTTTATTGGCAGGGTTCCAGCCCCAGCATTTT	CASSLLAGFQPQHF
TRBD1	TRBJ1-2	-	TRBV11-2	TGTGCCAGCAGAAGGGGACAGGGTTCTCGGTCGGAAGGCTACACCTTC	CASRRGQGSRSEGYTF
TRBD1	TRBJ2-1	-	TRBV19	TGTGCCAGTACCAGGGGGAATGGCAATGAGCAGTTCTTC	CASTRGNGNEQFF
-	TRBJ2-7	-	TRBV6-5	TGTGCCATCAGTGAGTCTAACGCCTACGAGCAGTACTTC	CAISESNAYEQYF
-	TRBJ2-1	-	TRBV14	TGTGCCAGCAGCCAAGTAGGACTTGGAGCCTCGGGAACCTACAATGAGCAGTTCTTC	CASSQVGLGASGTYNEQFF
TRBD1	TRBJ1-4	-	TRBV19	TGTGCCAGTCGACCGGGACAGGGGCCGTACAATGAAAAACTGTTTTTT	CASRPGQGPYNEKLFF
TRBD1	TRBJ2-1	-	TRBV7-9	TGTGCCAGCAGCTCGACAGGGCCCAATGAGCAGTTCTTC	CASSSTGPNEQFF
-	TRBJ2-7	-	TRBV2	TGTGCCAGCAGCGTACAGGGCTACGAGCAGTACTTC	CASSVQGYEQYF
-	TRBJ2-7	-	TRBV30	TGTGCCTGGGATCCAGGGTCTTCCTACGAGCAGTACTTC	CAWDPGSSYEQYF
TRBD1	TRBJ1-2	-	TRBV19	TGTGCCAGTAAACCCGGGACAGCGAACTATGGCTACACCTTC	CASKPGTANYGYTF
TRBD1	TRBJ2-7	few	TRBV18	TGTGCCAGCTCACCACCGTCGGGACAGGGGAGCAAGCAGTACTTC	CASSPPSGQGSKQYF
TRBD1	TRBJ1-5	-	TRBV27	TGTGCCAGCAGTTTACGAACAGGGGGACAGCCCCAGCATTTT	CASSLRTGGQPQHF
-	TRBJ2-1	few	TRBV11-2	TGTGCCAGCAGCCCGACTAGCTCCTACAATGAGCAGTTCTTC	CASSPTSSYNEQFF
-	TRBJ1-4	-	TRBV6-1	TGTGCCAGCCGTGGACTCACGAATGAAAAACTGTTTTTT	CASRGLTNEKLFF
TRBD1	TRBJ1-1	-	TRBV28	TGTGCCAGCAGTTACAGGGGGTTTAGGACTGAAGCTTTCTTT	CASSYRGFRTEAFF
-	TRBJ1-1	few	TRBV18	TGTGCCAGCTCCTCAGGGGTGAACACTGAAGCTTTCTTT	CASSSGVNTEAFF
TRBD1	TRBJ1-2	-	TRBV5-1	TGCGCCAGCAGCTTGGCCGGGACAGCCCCAGCTGGCTACACCTTC	CASSLAGTAPAGYTF